This T cell receptor (beta chain) was recorded in a study of technical replicates of blood from several donors. Libraries were prepared by immunoSEQ multiplex PCR; TCRdb keeps only in-frame clonotypes and omits some of them. The profile shows about 100,000 clones, around 93% of them singletons. The sequence derives from a human donor in good health. The sample comprised T cells isolated from PBMCs.

CDR3 nucleotides: TGTGCCAGCAGCGTCACCCCCGGGACTAGCGGATTAGATACGCAGTATTTT. Its protein is CASSVTPGTSGLDTQYF. This chain uses TRBV9 with TRBJ2-3; the match to TRBD2 covers 11 bases. The junction had 10 bases not matched to a gene; V was cut back by 2 bases and J by 5 bases. CDR3 size: 17 residues. Germline values: CDR1 SGDLS, CDR2 YYNGEE.